The rows below give T cell receptor beta chains drawn from one sample of a study of T-cell reconstitution after alpha-beta-depleted transplantation in children. TCRdb called the PCR reads again in MiXCR, with one record for every CDR3 protein. This table holds approximately 400,000 distinct CDR3 sequences, 9.5% to 13% found once. Sequenced here: PBMCs from the stem cell graft donor, sampled from the stem cell graft. The source of these receptors is a human donor who donated a stem cell graft to a child with acute myeloid leukemia. Both conserved end residues are part of each CDR3. The D gene is left open where the match is weak. Only some rows state a clone size, as once, few, many or a class for expanded clones.

d_call | j_call | v_call | clone_size | cdr3_nt | cdr3_aa
NA | TRBJ1-2 | TRBV11-2 | NA | TGTGCCAGCAGCTTAGTCCGGGCAGGTGACTATGGCTACACCTTC | CASSLVRAGDYGYTF
NA | TRBJ2-1 | TRBV12-3/TRBV12-4 | NA | TGTGCCAGCAGACCCCCGGGGGTCCATGAGCAGTTCTTC | CASRPPGVHEQFF
NA | TRBJ1-1 | TRBV12-3/TRBV12-4 | NA | TGTGCCAGCAGTTTTGGGGGCAAGAACACTGAAGCTTTCTTT | CASSFGGKNTEAFF
TRBD1 | TRBJ1-4 | TRBV5-1 | NA | TGCGCCAGCAGCCCGGGGGGACAGGGTAATGAAAAACTGTTTTTT | CASSPGGQGNEKLFF
NA | TRBJ1-2 | TRBV12-3/TRBV12-4 | few | TGTGCCAGCAGTTTAGCGTTCAGTAGGTTTAACTATGGCTACACCTTC | CASSLAFSRFNYGYTF
TRBD2 | TRBJ2-5 | TRBV20-1 | NA | TGCAGTGCTGGCTCACTAGCGGGGGCTAGTAAGACCCAGTACTTC | CSAGSLAGASKTQYF
NA | TRBJ1-1 | TRBV20-1 | few | TGCAGTGCAGCCGGGAACGGAGCCGTGAACACTGAAGCTTTCTTT | CSAAGNGAVNTEAFF
NA | TRBJ2-7 | TRBV4-3 | NA | TGCGCCAGCAGCCAAGTAACAGGATCCTACGAGCAGTACTTC | CASSQVTGSYEQYF
NA | TRBJ1-1 | TRBV7-3 | NA | TGTGCCAGCAGCTTAGCTCTTCAGGCTGAAGCTTTCTTT | CASSLALQAEAFF
NA | TRBJ2-2 | TRBV6-1 | NA | TGTGCCAGCGGTACCTCAGGTTACACCGGGGAGCTGTTTTTT | CASGTSGYTGELFF
NA | TRBJ2-7 | TRBV20-1 | NA | TGCAGTGCTAGAGATCGTCCCGGCTTCTCCTACGAGCAGTACTTC | CSARDRPGFSYEQYF
NA | TRBJ1-1 | TRBV5-1 | few | TGCGCCAGCAGTTTCGTGGTGGGGACTGAAGCTTTCTTT | CASSFVVGTEAFF
TRBD2 | TRBJ2-7 | TRBV27 | few | TGTGCCAGCAGTTGGGGGACTACTTACGAGCAGTACTTC | CASSWGTTYEQYF